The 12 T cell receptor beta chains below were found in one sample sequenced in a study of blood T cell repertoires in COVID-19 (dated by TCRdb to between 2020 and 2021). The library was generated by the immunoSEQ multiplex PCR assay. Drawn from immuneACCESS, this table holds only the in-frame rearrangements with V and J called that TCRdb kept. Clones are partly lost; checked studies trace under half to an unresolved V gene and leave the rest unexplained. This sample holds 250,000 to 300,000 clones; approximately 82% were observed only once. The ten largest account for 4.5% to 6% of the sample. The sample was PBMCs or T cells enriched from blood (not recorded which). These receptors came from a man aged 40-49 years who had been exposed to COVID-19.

The DNA of the CDR3 is TGTGCCAGCAGCTTGATGGTATCAGTCACTGAAGCTTTCTTT. Encoded protein: CASSLMVSVTEAFF. The chain uses TRBV5-8 and TRBJ1-1; D not resolved. This CDR3 has 14 residues. Per germline, CDR1 SGHTS and CDR2 YDEGEE. The V gene lost 1 base and the J gene lost 4 bases, with 11 bases spanning the gap.

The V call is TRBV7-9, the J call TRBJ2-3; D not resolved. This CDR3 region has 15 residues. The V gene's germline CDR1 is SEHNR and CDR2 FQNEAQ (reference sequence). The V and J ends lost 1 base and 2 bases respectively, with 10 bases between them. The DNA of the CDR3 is TGTGCCAGCAGCTTAGGGCAGGTTGTCACAGATACGCAGTATTTT. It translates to CASSLGQVVTDTQYF.

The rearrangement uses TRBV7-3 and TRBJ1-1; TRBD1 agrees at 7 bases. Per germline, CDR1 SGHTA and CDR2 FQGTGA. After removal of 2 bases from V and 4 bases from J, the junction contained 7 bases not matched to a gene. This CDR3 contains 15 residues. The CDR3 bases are TGTGCCAGCAGCTTACAAGACAGGGTGGGCACTGAAGCTTTCTTT. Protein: CASSLQDRVGTEAFF.

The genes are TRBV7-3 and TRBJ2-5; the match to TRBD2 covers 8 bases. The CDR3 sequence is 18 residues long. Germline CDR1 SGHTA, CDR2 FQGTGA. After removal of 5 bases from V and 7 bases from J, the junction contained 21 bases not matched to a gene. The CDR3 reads CASSPIPASRGGYGTQYF. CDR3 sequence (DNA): TGTGCCAGCAGCCCCATTCCGGCGTCCCGGGGGGGATATGGGACCCAGTACTTC.

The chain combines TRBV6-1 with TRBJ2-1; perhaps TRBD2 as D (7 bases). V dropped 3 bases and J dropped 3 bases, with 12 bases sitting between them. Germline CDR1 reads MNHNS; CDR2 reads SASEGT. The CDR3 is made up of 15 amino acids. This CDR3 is CASSDTGRDYNEQFF. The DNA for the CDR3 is TGTGCCAGCAGTGACACAGGGAGGGACTACAATGAGCAGTTCTTC.

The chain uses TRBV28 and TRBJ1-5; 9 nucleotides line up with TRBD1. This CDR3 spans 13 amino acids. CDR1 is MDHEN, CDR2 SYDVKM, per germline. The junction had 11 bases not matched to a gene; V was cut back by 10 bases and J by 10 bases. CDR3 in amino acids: CATRQGGEGPQHF. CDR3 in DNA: TGTGCCACCAGACAGGGGGGAGAAGGACCCCAGCATTTT.

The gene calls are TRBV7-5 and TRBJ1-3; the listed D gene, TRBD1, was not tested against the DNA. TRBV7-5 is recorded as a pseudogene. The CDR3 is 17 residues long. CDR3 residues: CVRSSQTNRVAGNTIYF. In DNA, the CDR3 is TGTGTCAGAAGCTCCCAAACCAACAGGGTAGCAGGAAACACCATATATTTT.

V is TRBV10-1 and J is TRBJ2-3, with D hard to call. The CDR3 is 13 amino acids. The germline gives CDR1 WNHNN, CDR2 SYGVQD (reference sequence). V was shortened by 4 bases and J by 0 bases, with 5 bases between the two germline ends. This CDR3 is CASSVSSTDTQYF. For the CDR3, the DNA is TGCGCCAGCAGTGTTTCTAGCACAGATACGCAGTATTTT.

The CDR3 reads CSVGREYRWLPYEQYF. CDR3 in DNA: TGCAGCGTTGGACGGGAGTATCGGTGGCTACCCTACGAGCAGTACTTC. The rearrangement uses TRBV29-1 and TRBJ2-7, with D tentatively TRBD2 (6 bases). V was pared by 4 bases and J by 2 bases, with 21 bases between. The CDR3 consists of 16 residues. Germline lookup yields CDR1 SQVTM and CDR2 ANQGSEA.

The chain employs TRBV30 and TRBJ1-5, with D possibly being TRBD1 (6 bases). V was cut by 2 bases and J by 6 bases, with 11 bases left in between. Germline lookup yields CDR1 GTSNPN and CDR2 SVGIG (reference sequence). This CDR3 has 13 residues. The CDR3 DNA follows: TGTGCCTGGAGTTCGCAGGGGTCTCAGCCCCAGCATTTT. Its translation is CAWSSQGSQPQHF.

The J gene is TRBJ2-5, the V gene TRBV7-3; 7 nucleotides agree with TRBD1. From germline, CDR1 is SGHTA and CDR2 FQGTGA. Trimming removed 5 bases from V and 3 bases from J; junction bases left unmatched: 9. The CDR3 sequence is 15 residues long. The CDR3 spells CASSKTGAQKETQYF. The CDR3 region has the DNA TGTGCCAGCAGCAAAACAGGGGCCCAGAAAGAGACCCAGTACTTC.

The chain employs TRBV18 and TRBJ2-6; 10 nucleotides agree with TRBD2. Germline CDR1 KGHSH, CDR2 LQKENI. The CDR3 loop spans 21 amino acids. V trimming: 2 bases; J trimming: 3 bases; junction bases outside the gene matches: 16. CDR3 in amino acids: CASSPISRLAGEFGGANVLTF. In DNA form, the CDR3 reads TGTGCCAGCTCACCAATTTCAAGGCTAGCGGGAGAGTTTGGTGGGGCCAACGTCCTGACTTTC.